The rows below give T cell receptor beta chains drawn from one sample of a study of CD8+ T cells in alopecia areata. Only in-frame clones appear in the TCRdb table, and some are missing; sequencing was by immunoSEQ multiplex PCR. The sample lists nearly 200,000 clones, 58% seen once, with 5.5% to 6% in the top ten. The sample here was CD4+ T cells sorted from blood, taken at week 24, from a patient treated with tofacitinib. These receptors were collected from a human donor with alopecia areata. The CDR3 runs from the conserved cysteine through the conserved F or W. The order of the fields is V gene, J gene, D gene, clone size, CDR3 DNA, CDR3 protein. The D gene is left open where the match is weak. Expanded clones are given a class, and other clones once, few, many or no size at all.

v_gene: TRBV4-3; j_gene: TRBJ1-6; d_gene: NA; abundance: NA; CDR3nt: TGCGCCAGCAGCCAAGCAGGACAGTATAATTCACCCCTCCACTTT; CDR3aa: CASSQAGQYNSPLHF
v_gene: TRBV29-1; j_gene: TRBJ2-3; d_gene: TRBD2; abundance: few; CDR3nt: TGCAGCGCTTCCCTTAGCGGGGGGGCCTTAGATACGCAGTATTTT; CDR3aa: CSASLSGGALDTQYF
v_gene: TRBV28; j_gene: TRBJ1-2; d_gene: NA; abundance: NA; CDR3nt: TGTGCCAGCCTTATGGGGTCAGGGGCCAAGGGCTACACCTTC; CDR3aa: CASLMGSGAKGYTF
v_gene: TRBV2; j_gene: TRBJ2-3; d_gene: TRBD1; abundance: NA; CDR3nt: TGTGCCAGCATTGGACAGGGAGGCCCAGATACGCAGTATTTT; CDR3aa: CASIGQGGPDTQYF
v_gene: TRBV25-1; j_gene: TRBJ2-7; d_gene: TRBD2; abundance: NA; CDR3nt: TGTGCCAGCCAGTTAGCGGGAGGTTACGAGCAGTACTTC; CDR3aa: CASQLAGGYEQYF
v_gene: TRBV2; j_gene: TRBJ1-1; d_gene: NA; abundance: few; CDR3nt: TGTGCCAGCAGTAAGAGGACGGCGAACACTGAAGCTTTCTTT; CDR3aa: CASSKRTANTEAFF
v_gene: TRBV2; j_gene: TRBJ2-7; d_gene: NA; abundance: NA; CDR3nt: TGTGCCAGCAGTTACTTGGCGGGACGGACCTACGAGCAGTACTTC; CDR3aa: CASSYLAGRTYEQYF
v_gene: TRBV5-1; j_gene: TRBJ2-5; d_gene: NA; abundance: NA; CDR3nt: TGCGCCAGCAGCTGTGAAAGGGATGAGACCCAGTACTTC; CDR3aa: CASSCERDETQYF
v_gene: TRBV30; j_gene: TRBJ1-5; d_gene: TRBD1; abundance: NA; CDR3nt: TGTGCCTGGAGTCTGGGACAGGGTGGTCAGCCCCAGCATTTT; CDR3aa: CAWSLGQGGQPQHF
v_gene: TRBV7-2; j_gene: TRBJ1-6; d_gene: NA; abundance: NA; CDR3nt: TGCGCCAGCAGCCCTGAGTGGGGTACTAATTCACCCCTCCACTTT; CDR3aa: CASSPEWGTNSPLHF
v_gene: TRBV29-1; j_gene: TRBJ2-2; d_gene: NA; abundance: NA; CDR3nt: TGCAGCGTTCAGAGGGTAGGGGAGCTGTTTTTT; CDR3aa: CSVQRVGELFF
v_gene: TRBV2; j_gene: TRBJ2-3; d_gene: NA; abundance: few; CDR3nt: TGTGCCAGCAGGGGCGCGGATACGCAGTATTTT; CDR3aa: CASRGADTQYF
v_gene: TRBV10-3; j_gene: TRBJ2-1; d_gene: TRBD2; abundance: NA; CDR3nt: TGTGCCATCAATAGCGGGAGTGAGAATGAGCAGTTCTTC; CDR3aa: CAINSGSENEQFF
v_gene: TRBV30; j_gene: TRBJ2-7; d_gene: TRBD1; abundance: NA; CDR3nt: TGTGCCTGGAGAAGACAGGGTGCCCCTTACGAGCAGTACTTC; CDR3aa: CAWRRQGAPYEQYF
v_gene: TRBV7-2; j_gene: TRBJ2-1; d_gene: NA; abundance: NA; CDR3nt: TGTGCCAGCAGCTTGGCTACCTACAATGAGCAGTTCTTC; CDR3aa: CASSLATYNEQFF
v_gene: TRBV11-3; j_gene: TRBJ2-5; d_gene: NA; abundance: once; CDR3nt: TGTGCCAGCAGCTTCGGGGAGCGCCTAGGAGAGACCCAGTACTTC; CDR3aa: CASSFGERLGETQYF
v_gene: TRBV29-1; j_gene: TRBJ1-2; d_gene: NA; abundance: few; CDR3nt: TGCAGCGCTGAACACACCCCCTATGGCTACACCTTC; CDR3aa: CSAEHTPYGYTF
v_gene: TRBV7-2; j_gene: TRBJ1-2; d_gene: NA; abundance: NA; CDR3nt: TGTGCCAGCAGCGTCGCGACAGCCATATGGGGCTACACCTTC; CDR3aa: CASSVATAIWGYTF
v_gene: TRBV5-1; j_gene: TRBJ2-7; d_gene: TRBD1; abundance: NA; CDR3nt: TGCGCCAGCAGCCCGGGGACAGGGGGCGGCTACGAGCAGTACTTC; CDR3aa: CASSPGTGGGYEQYF
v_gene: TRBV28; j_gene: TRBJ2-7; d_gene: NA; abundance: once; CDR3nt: TGTGCCAGCGGGAGGAGGTACGAGCAGTACTTC; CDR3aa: CASGRRYEQYF
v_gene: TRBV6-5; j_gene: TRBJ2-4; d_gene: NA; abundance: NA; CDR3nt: TGTGCCAGCAGTCGGGATATCGGGAGAAACATTCAGTACTTC; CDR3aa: CASSRDIGRNIQYF
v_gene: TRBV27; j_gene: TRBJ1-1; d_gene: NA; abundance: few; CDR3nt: TGTGCCAGCAGTTTATCTGGGGCTTTGACTGAAGCTTTCTTT; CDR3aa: CASSLSGALTEAFF
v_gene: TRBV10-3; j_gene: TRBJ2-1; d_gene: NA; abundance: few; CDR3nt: TGTGCCATCAGTGAGCTGGGGGTGGATGAGCAGTTCTTC; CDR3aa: CAISELGVDEQFF
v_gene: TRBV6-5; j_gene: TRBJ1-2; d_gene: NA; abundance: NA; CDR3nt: TGTGCCAGCAGTTACGGAGAAGGCTACACCTTC; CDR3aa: CASSYGEGYTF
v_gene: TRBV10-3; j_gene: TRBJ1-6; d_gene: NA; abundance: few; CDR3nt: TGTGCCATCGGTAGCTCCTATAATTCACCCCTCCACTTT; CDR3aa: CAIGSSYNSPLHF
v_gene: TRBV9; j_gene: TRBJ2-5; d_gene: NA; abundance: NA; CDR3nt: TGTGCCAGCAGCTTGAGCGGTGGCAGGGAAGAGACCCAGTACTTC; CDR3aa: CASSLSGGREETQYF
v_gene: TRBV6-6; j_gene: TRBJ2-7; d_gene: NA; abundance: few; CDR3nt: TGTGCCAGCAGTTACCCCTCCGAGGAGTACGAGCAGTACTTC; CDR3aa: CASSYPSEEYEQYF
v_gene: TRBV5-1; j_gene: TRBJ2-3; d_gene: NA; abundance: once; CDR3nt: TGCGCCAGCAGCTTGGGCGAGAGCACAGATACGCAGTATTTT; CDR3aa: CASSLGESTDTQYF
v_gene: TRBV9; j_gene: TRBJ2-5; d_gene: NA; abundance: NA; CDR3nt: TGTGCCAGCAGCGAGGGGGGGATGGAGACCCAGTACTTC; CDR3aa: CASSEGGMETQYF
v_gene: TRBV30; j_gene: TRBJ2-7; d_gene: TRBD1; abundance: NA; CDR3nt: TGTGCCTGGAGTGGGACAGGGGGCGAGCAGTACTTC; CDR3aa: CAWSGTGGEQYF
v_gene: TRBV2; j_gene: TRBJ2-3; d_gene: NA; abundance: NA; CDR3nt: TGTGCCAGCAGTGGGCTAGGGGCGGATACGCAGTATTTT; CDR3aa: CASSGLGADTQYF
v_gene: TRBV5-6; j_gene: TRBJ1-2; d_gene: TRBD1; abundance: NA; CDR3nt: TGTGCCAGCAGCCCCGACAGGGGAAGTTCCTATGGCTACACCTTC; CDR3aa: CASSPDRGSSYGYTF
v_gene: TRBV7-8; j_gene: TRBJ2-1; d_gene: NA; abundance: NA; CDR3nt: TGTGCCAGCAGCTTAGGTTCGAGTGGGGCCTACTACAATGAGCAGTTCTTC; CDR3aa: CASSLGSSGAYYNEQFF
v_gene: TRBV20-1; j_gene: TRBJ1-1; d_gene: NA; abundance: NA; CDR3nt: TGCAGTGCTCCCGGGACGGGTGAAGCTTTCTTT; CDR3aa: CSAPGTGEAFF
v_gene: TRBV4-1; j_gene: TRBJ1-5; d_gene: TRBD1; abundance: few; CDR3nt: TGCGCCAGCAGCCAAGCGGGACAGGTTAGCAATCAGCCCCAGCATTTT; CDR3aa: CASSQAGQVSNQPQHF
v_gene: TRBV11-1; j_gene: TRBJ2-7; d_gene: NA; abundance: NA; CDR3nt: TGTGCCAGCAGCTACCAGCGGGCACCTCCCTACGAGCAGTACTTC; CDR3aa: CASSYQRAPPYEQYF
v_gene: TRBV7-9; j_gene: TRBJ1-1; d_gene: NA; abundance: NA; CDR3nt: TGTGCCAGCAGCTTGCCTTGGGGGTTTTCTGAAGCTTTCTTT; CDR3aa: CASSLPWGFSEAFF
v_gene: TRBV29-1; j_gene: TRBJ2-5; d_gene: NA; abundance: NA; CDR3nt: TGCAGCGTTGAAGATTGGGGGGTGGAGACCCAGTACTTC; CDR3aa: CSVEDWGVETQYF
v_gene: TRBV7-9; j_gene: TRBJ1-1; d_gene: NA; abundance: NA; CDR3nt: TGTGCCAGCAGCTTTCAGGCTGAAGCTTTCTTT; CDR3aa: CASSFQAEAFF
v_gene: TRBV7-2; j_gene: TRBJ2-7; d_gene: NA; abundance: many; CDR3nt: TGTGCCAGCAGCTTAGTAGGTACAGGTTCTTACGAGCAGTACTTC; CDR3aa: CASSLVGTGSYEQYF